The rows below give T cell receptor beta chains drawn from one sample of a study of T cells in Graves' hyperthyroidism and ophthalmopathy. TCRdb passed the multiplex PCR reads through MiXCR, listing each CDR3 protein once. Among 540,000 or so distinct CDR3 sequences listed, roughly 14% were seen once. The material sequenced was blood. The source of these receptors is a woman younger than 45 with Graves' hyperthyroidism. CDR3s include the opening cysteine and the closing phenylalanine or tryptophan. The D gene is left open where the match is weak. Expanded clones get a size class; other rows say once, few or many, or leave the size out.

V gene: TRBV6-8
clone size: many
D gene: .
J gene: TRBJ1-5
CDR3 DNA: TGTGCCAGCAGTTACACCGGGGGGCATGGTCAGCCCCAGCATTTT
CDR3 protein: CASSYTGGHGQPQHF

V gene: TRBV7-9
clone size: .
D gene: TRBD2
J gene: TRBJ2-2
CDR3 DNA: TGTGCCAGCAGCCCCGAGCGGGAGAGGTACACCGGGGAGCTGTTTTTT
CDR3 protein: CASSPERERYTGELFF

V gene: TRBV27
clone size: .
D gene: TRBD1
J gene: TRBJ1-5
CDR3 DNA: TGTGCCAGCAGTTTATCCTCCGGGACAGGTTACAATCAGCCCCAGCATTTT
CDR3 protein: CASSLSSGTGYNQPQHF

V gene: TRBV11-2
clone size: .
D gene: TRBD2
J gene: TRBJ2-7
CDR3 DNA: TGTGCCAGCTTGGGGGGGGAGTACGAGCAGTACTTC
CDR3 protein: CASLGGEYEQYF

V gene: TRBV6-1
clone size: many
D gene: .
J gene: TRBJ2-5
CDR3 DNA: TGTGCCAGCAGCCACTCGGGGTACGAGACCCAGTACTTC
CDR3 protein: CASSHSGYETQYF

V gene: TRBV27
clone size: few
D gene: .
J gene: TRBJ1-1
CDR3 DNA: TGTGCCAGCAGTAATAGACAAAGCACTGAAGCTTTCTTT
CDR3 protein: CASSNRQSTEAFF

V gene: TRBV25-1
clone size: .
D gene: .
J gene: TRBJ1-1
CDR3 DNA: TGTGCCAGCAGTGAAGGGTTTAACACTGAAGCTTTCTTT
CDR3 protein: CASSEGFNTEAFF

V gene: TRBV19
clone size: many
D gene: TRBD1
J gene: TRBJ1-1
CDR3 DNA: TGTGCCAGTAGTAGGGACAGGGGAGGAGACACTGAAGCTTTCTTT
CDR3 protein: CASSRDRGGDTEAFF

V gene: TRBV27
clone size: many
D gene: .
J gene: TRBJ2-3
CDR3 DNA: TGTGCCAGCAGTTTAGCCAACACAGATACGCAGTATTTT
CDR3 protein: CASSLANTDTQYF

V gene: TRBV20-1
clone size: many
D gene: TRBD2
J gene: TRBJ2-7
CDR3 DNA: TGCAGTGCTAGAGCCAGCGGGAGGGGGGATTACGAGCAGTACTTC
CDR3 protein: CSARASGRGDYEQYF

V gene: TRBV27
clone size: few
D gene: TRBD1
J gene: TRBJ1-1
CDR3 DNA: TGTGCCACCTCACAGGGGGCGGGCACTGAAGCTTTCTTT
CDR3 protein: CATSQGAGTEAFF

V gene: TRBV4-3
clone size: .
D gene: .
J gene: TRBJ2-2
CDR3 DNA: TGCGCCAGCAGCCTCCACGGCAGTGGCACCGGGGAGCTGTTTTTT
CDR3 protein: CASSLHGSGTGELFF

V gene: TRBV4-1
clone size: few
D gene: .
J gene: TRBJ1-5
CDR3 DNA: TGCGCCAGCAGCCAATCAACAGGGCCCGGGGAGCCCCAGCATTTT
CDR3 protein: CASSQSTGPGEPQHF

V gene: TRBV4-1
clone size: few
D gene: .
J gene: TRBJ2-7
CDR3 DNA: TGCGCCAGCAGCCGCGACGGGACATCATCCTTGTACGAGCAGTACTTC
CDR3 protein: CASSRDGTSSLYEQYF

V gene: TRBV11-2
clone size: many
D gene: TRBD2
J gene: TRBJ2-7
CDR3 DNA: TGTGCCAGCAGCCAAAGCGGGAGTCTCAACGAGCAGTACTTC
CDR3 protein: CASSQSGSLNEQYF

V gene: TRBV20-1
clone size: .
D gene: TRBD2
J gene: TRBJ2-7
CDR3 DNA: TGCAGTGGGCTCTCGCGGGAGGGTAGCTACGAGCAGTACTTC
CDR3 protein: CSGLSREGSYEQYF

V gene: TRBV18
clone size: many
D gene: TRBD2
J gene: TRBJ2-1
CDR3 DNA: TGTGCCAGCTCACCACCGGGACTAGCACCCTACAATGAGCAGTTCTTC
CDR3 protein: CASSPPGLAPYNEQFF

V gene: TRBV27
clone size: .
D gene: .
J gene: TRBJ2-7
CDR3 DNA: TGTGCCAGCAGCCTTTCGAGGTTAGCGGAGCAGTACTTC
CDR3 protein: CASSLSRLAEQYF

V gene: TRBV15
clone size: .
D gene: TRBD1
J gene: TRBJ2-5
CDR3 DNA: TGTGCCACCAGCGGGACAGGGTGGGTCATGGAACAAGAGACCCAGTACTTC
CDR3 protein: CATSGTGWVMEQETQYF

V gene: TRBV3-1
clone size: few
D gene: .
J gene: TRBJ1-1
CDR3 DNA: TGTGCCAGCACCTCCGTGGGAGGAACTGAAGCTTTCTTT
CDR3 protein: CASTSVGGTEAFF

V gene: TRBV19
clone size: few
D gene: TRBD2
J gene: TRBJ2-7
CDR3 DNA: TGTGCCAGTAGTATCGGCGGGAGAGGTCTGTACGAGCAGTACTTC
CDR3 protein: CASSIGGRGLYEQYF

V gene: TRBV12-3/TRBV12-4
clone size: once
D gene: TRBD1
J gene: TRBJ1-1
CDR3 DNA: TGTGCCAGCAGAACCAGGACAGGGGTGAACACTGAAGCTTTCTTT
CDR3 protein: CASRTRTGVNTEAFF

V gene: TRBV6-1
clone size: once
D gene: .
J gene: TRBJ2-7
CDR3 DNA: TGTGCCAGCAGTCGCCTGTCCAGGGAGGCATACGAGCAGTACTTC
CDR3 protein: CASSRLSREAYEQYF

V gene: TRBV11-2
clone size: many
D gene: .
J gene: TRBJ1-1
CDR3 DNA: TGTGCCAGCAGCGGATGGACAGAACATAACACTGAAGCTTTCTTT
CDR3 protein: CASSGWTEHNTEAFF

V gene: TRBV14
clone size: .
D gene: .
J gene: TRBJ1-1
CDR3 DNA: TGTGCCAGCAGCAAAAGGTTGAACACTGAAGCTTTCTTT
CDR3 protein: CASSKRLNTEAFF

V gene: TRBV6-1
clone size: .
D gene: .
J gene: TRBJ1-5
CDR3 DNA: TGTGCCAGCAGCCCGTTTGGCACTGAGACCAATCAGCCCCAGCATTTT
CDR3 protein: CASSPFGTETNQPQHF

V gene: TRBV20-1
clone size: many
D gene: .
J gene: TRBJ2-7
CDR3 DNA: TGCAGTGCTGGGGACACCAGCACCTACGAGCAGTACTTC
CDR3 protein: CSAGDTSTYEQYF

V gene: TRBV7-3
clone size: many
D gene: TRBD2
J gene: TRBJ2-1
CDR3 DNA: TGTGCCAGCAGCTTAAAAGCGGGACCGTACAATGAGCAGTTCTTC
CDR3 protein: CASSLKAGPYNEQFF

V gene: TRBV5-1
clone size: many
D gene: TRBD1
J gene: TRBJ2-1
CDR3 DNA: TGCGCCAGCAGCCAGGGGGAATGGGAGCAGTTCTTC
CDR3 protein: CASSQGEWEQFF

V gene: TRBV6-1
clone size: many
D gene: TRBD1
J gene: TRBJ1-2
CDR3 DNA: TGTGCCAGCAGTTACTCAGGGACAGGGGTTGGCTACACCTTC
CDR3 protein: CASSYSGTGVGYTF

V gene: TRBV7-3
clone size: many
D gene: .
J gene: TRBJ2-3
CDR3 DNA: TGTGCCAGCAGCCAAACCCCGGAGGGCGCGGGCACAGATACGCAGTATTTT
CDR3 protein: CASSQTPEGAGTDTQYF

V gene: TRBV18
clone size: many
D gene: .
J gene: TRBJ2-3
CDR3 DNA: TGTGCCAGCTCAACGCAAGCCGCTAGCACAGATACGCAGTATTTT
CDR3 protein: CASSTQAASTDTQYF

V gene: TRBV20-1
clone size: many
D gene: TRBD2
J gene: TRBJ2-7
CDR3 DNA: TGCAGTGCTAGACCGGGACTAGCGGGGGTCTACGAGCAGTACTTC
CDR3 protein: CSARPGLAGVYEQYF

V gene: TRBV19
clone size: few
D gene: TRBD2
J gene: TRBJ2-1
CDR3 DNA: TGTGCCAGTAGTTCCTCAGGGACTAGCGGGATCTCCGATGAGCAGTTCTTC
CDR3 protein: CASSSSGTSGISDEQFF

V gene: TRBV15
clone size: .
D gene: .
J gene: TRBJ1-2
CDR3 DNA: TGTGCCACCAGCGGAAATAGTGAGAGCGATGGCTACACCTTC
CDR3 protein: CATSGNSESDGYTF

V gene: TRBV2
clone size: many
D gene: TRBD2
J gene: TRBJ2-1
CDR3 DNA: TGTGCCAGCAGTGTAGGGCGGGAGGTGTGGTACAATGAGCAGTTCTTC
CDR3 protein: CASSVGREVWYNEQFF

V gene: TRBV24-1
clone size: .
D gene: TRBD2
J gene: TRBJ2-2
CDR3 DNA: TGTGCCACCAGTAATTTCTCCCCTAGCGGGAGACGCACCGGGGAGCTGTTTTTT
CDR3 protein: CATSNFSPSGRRTGELFF

V gene: TRBV7-2
clone size: .
D gene: .
J gene: TRBJ1-1
CDR3 DNA: TGTGCCAGCAGCAAAAGAGGGATGGGCCCGCTGGGATTCTTT
CDR3 protein: CASSKRGMGPLGFF

V gene: TRBV6-1
clone size: many
D gene: .
J gene: TRBJ2-3
CDR3 DNA: TGTGCCAGCAGTCCTACCCGGGGGCCTAGCACAGATACGCAGTATTTT
CDR3 protein: CASSPTRGPSTDTQYF

V gene: TRBV24-1
clone size: many
D gene: .
J gene: TRBJ2-1
CDR3 DNA: TGTGCCACCAGTGATTTGCAACTTGAGGACGATGAGCAGTTCTTC
CDR3 protein: CATSDLQLEDDEQFF

V gene: TRBV18
clone size: many
D gene: .
J gene: TRBJ1-3
CDR3 DNA: TGTGCCAGCTCACCTGACCCCTCTCTGGGGGGCACCATATATTTT
CDR3 protein: CASSPDPSLGGTIYF

V gene: TRBV29-1
clone size: many
D gene: TRBD2
J gene: TRBJ2-1
CDR3 DNA: TGCAGCGTTGAAGTTGCGGGAGGGGCCTACAATGAGCAGTTCTTC
CDR3 protein: CSVEVAGGAYNEQFF

V gene: TRBV7-6
clone size: .
D gene: .
J gene: TRBJ2-1
CDR3 DNA: TGTGCCAGCAGCTTAGCGCAAAACAATGAGCAGTTCTTC
CDR3 protein: CASSLAQNNEQFF

V gene: TRBV12-3/TRBV12-4
clone size: many
D gene: .
J gene: TRBJ1-4
CDR3 DNA: TGTGCAAGGGAAAAACTGTTTTTT
CDR3 protein: CAREKLFF

V gene: TRBV5-1
clone size: many
D gene: .
J gene: TRBJ2-3
CDR3 DNA: TGCGCCAGCAGCTCATCAACTCCCTGGGAGCGGAACACAGATACGCAGTATTTT
CDR3 protein: CASSSSTPWERNTDTQYF

V gene: TRBV19
clone size: .
D gene: TRBD2
J gene: TRBJ2-1
CDR3 DNA: TGTGCCAGTAGTATAGCCGGGACTAGCGGGGGAGCTGGGTACAATGAGCAGTTCTTC
CDR3 protein: CASSIAGTSGGAGYNEQFF

V gene: TRBV6-1
clone size: few
D gene: .
J gene: TRBJ2-2
CDR3 DNA: TGTGCCAGCAGATTAGAATCAAACACCGGGGAGCTGTTTTTT
CDR3 protein: CASRLESNTGELFF

V gene: TRBV4-1
clone size: few
D gene: .
J gene: TRBJ1-2
CDR3 DNA: TGCGCCAGCAGCCCAACGGAAGCCCTCGGGACCTATGGCTACACCTTC
CDR3 protein: CASSPTEALGTYGYTF

V gene: TRBV7-8
clone size: many
D gene: .
J gene: TRBJ2-5
CDR3 DNA: TGTGCCAGCAGCTTACCGAGAGAGACCCAGTACTTC
CDR3 protein: CASSLPRETQYF

V gene: TRBV7-2
clone size: many
D gene: TRBD2
J gene: TRBJ2-1
CDR3 DNA: TGTGCCAGCAGCCTCCTAGCGGGCCCCTACAATGAGCAGTTCTTC
CDR3 protein: CASSLLAGPYNEQFF

V gene: TRBV28
clone size: few
D gene: .
J gene: TRBJ1-1
CDR3 DNA: TGTGCCAGCAGCCCTAGCAGGATCCCTGAAGCTTTCTTT
CDR3 protein: CASSPSRIPEAFF

V gene: TRBV19
clone size: .
D gene: TRBD2
J gene: TRBJ2-3
CDR3 DNA: TGTGCCAGTAGTATCTGGACTAGCAGCGGACACACAGATACGCAGTATTTT
CDR3 protein: CASSIWTSSGHTDTQYF

V gene: TRBV5-1
clone size: few
D gene: TRBD2
J gene: TRBJ2-3
CDR3 DNA: TGCGCCAGCAGCCATAGCGGGAGGGCTGCAGATACGCAGTATTTT
CDR3 protein: CASSHSGRAADTQYF

V gene: TRBV6-2/TRBV6-3
clone size: many
D gene: .
J gene: TRBJ1-1
CDR3 DNA: TGTGCCAGCCTAGCCTTCATGAACACTGAAGCTTTCTTT
CDR3 protein: CASLAFMNTEAFF

V gene: TRBV6-1
clone size: .
D gene: .
J gene: TRBJ2-3
CDR3 DNA: TGTGCCAGCACCAGGTCTCTAGAGACAGATACGCAGTATTTT
CDR3 protein: CASTRSLETDTQYF

V gene: TRBV7-8
clone size: .
D gene: .
J gene: TRBJ1-1
CDR3 DNA: TGTGCCAGCAGCGCTCAGGGAACTGAAGCTTTCTTT
CDR3 protein: CASSAQGTEAFF

V gene: TRBV3-1
clone size: many
D gene: TRBD1
J gene: TRBJ1-1
CDR3 DNA: TGTGCCAGCAGCCATGGGGACAGGGCGAACACTGAAGCTTTCTTT
CDR3 protein: CASSHGDRANTEAFF